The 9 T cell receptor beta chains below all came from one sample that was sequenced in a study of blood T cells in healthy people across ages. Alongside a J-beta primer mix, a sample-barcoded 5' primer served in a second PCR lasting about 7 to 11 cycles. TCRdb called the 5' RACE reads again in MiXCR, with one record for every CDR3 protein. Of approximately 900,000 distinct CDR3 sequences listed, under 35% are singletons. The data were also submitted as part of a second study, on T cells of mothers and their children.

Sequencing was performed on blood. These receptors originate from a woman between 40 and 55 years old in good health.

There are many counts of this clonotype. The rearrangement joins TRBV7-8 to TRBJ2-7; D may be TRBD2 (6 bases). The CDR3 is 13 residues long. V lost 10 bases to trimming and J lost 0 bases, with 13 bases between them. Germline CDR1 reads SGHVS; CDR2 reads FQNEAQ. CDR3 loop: CATQRRDSYEQYF. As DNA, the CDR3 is TGTGCCACACAACGGCGGGACTCCTACGAGCAGTACTTC.

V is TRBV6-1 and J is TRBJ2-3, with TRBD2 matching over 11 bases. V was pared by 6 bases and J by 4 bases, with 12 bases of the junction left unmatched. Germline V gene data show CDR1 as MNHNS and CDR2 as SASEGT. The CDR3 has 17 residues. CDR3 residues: CASSPRSGGALPDTQYF. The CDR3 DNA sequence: TGTGCCAGCAGCCCCCGTAGCGGGGGGGCCTTGCCAGATACGCAGTATTTT.

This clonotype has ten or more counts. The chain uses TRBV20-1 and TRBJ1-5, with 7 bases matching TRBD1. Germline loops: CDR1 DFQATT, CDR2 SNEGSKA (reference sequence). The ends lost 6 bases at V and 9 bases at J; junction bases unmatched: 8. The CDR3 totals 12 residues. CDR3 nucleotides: TGCAGTGCCCGAAAAGGGGGCCGGCCCCAGCATTTT. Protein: CSARKGGRPQHF.

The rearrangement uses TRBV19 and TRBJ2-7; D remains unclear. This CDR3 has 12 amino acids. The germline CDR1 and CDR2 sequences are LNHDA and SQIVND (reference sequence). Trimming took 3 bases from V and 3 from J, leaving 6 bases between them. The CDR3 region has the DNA TGTGCCAGTAGTATGGACGGCTACGAGCAGTACTTC. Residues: CASSMDGYEQYF.

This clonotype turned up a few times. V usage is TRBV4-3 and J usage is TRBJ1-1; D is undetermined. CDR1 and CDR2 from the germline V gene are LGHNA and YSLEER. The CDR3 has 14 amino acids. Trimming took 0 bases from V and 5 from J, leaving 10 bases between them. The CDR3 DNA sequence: TGCGCCAGCAGCCAAGATGCTGGGCAAACTGAAGCTTTCTTT. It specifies CASSQDAGQTEAFF.

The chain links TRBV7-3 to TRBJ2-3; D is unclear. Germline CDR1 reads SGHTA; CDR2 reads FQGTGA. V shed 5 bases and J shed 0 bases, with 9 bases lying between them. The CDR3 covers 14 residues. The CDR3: CASSPTPSTDTQYF. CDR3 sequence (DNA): TGTGCCAGCAGCCCCACCCCCAGCACAGATACGCAGTATTTT.

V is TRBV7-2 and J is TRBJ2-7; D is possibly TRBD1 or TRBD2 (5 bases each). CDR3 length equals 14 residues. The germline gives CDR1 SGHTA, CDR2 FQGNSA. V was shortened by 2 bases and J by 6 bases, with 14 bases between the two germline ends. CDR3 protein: CASSLYGTTFEQYF. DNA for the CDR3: TGTGCCAGCAGCTTATACGGGACCACCTTCGAGCAGTACTTC.

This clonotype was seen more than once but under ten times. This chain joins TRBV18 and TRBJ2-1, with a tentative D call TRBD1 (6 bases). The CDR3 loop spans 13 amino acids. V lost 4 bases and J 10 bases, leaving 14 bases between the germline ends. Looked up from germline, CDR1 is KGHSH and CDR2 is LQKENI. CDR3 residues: CASSRHTGSEQFF. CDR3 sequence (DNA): TGTGCCAGCTCACGACATACAGGGTCCGAGCAGTTCTTC.

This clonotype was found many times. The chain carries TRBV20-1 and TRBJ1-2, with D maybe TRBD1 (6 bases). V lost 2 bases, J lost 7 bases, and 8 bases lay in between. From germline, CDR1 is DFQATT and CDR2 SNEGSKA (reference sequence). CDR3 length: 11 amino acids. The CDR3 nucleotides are TGCAGTGCTAGACAGGGGCTTGGCTACACCTTC. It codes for CSARQGLGYTF.